This TCR beta chain was recorded in a study of tumor-infiltrating lymphocytes in oesophageal squamous cell carcinoma (dated by TCRdb to the mid-2010s). Library construction relied on PCR. The instrument was an Illumina HiSeq 2000. TCRdb applied fastp at Q25 and MiXCR to the public reads, then kept only in-frame beta chains. A single entry per CDR3 protein holds the most common genes and DNA from its merged rows. This sample lists 15,000 to 17,000 distinct CDR3 sequences; about 50% were detected once. Roughly 35% of the sample belongs to the ten largest clones. From the cysteine through the phenylalanine, the CDR3 covers 14 amino acids. Kept here is only the CDR3 DNA, which spans 42 bases and is read in frame from base 1. CDR1 and CDR2 were assigned from the germline V gene as SGHRS and YFSETQ. Trimming takes 2 bases from V and 3 bases from J, and the germline ends sit 10 bases apart. Of note for this clonotype: Its antigen is currently not known. It has no much larger one-base neighbor in the sample; base qualities were not kept.

The clonotype comes from a female donor with esophageal squamous cell carcinoma. The rearrangement joined TRBV5-1 to TRBJ2-3; TRBD1 is a possible D gene, resting on 6 matching bases. The sequenced sample was esophageal tumor tissue. Read as DNA, the sequence is TGCGCCAGCAGCTTCGCCGGGACAACAGATACGCAGTATTTT. It translates as CASSFAGTTDTQYF.